A single sample gave rise to the 25 T cell receptor beta chains below, sequenced in a study of blood T cell repertoires in COVID-19. Here immunoSEQ multiplex PCR was the method, and the copy in TCRdb shows in-frame clones only, minus some. The profile covers about 74,000 clones, with under 85% appearing a single time and roughly 21% taken by the ten largest. Source material: peripheral blood. Source of these receptors: a man between 65 and 85 years old with acute or convalescent COVID-19.

The V gene is TRBV5-1, the J gene TRBJ1-1; no firm D call. Germline-derived CDR1 and CDR2 are SGHRS and YFSETQ. This CDR3 region has 15 residues. V lost 2 bases and J 1 base, leaving 12 bases between the germline ends. CDR3 bases: TGCGCCAGCAGCTTAAATGTCGGAGAGAACACTGAAGCTTTCTTT. This translates into CASSLNVGENTEAFF.

This clone was recorded a few times. The CDR3 region has the DNA TGTGCCAGCAGTTTGATCGACAGCTACAATGAGCAGTTCTTC. Its protein product is CASSLIDSYNEQFF. This chain connects TRBV27 to TRBJ2-1; TRBD1 might be the D (5 bases). The germline V gene has CDR1 MNHEY and CDR2 SMNVEV (reference sequence). The CDR3 totals 14 residues. Trimming took off 3 bases at V and 3 bases at J, with 9 bases between the two ends.

The V gene is TRBV19, the J gene TRBJ2-1; the match to TRBD1 covers 7 bases. From germline, CDR1 is LNHDA and CDR2 SQIVND (reference sequence). V dropped 4 bases and J dropped 8; count of bases not matched to a gene: 5. The CDR3 is 13 residues long. CDR3 in amino acids: CASSRYRGDEQFF. CDR3 nucleotide sequence: TGTGCCAGTAGTAGATACAGGGGCGATGAGCAGTTCTTC.

This chain links TRBV11-2 with TRBJ1-4; D ambiguous. The CDR3 is 16 amino acids. The germline V and J ends were trimmed by 0 bases and 6 bases, with 14 bases remaining between them. CDR1 and CDR2 (germline): SGHAT, FQNNGV. The CDR3 is CASSLDQAGLYEKLFF. In DNA form, the CDR3 reads TGTGCCAGCAGCTTAGACCAGGCCGGATTGTATGAAAAACTGTTTTTT.

This clone turned up a few times. J is TRBJ2-1 and V is TRBV6-2 or TRBV6-3; 13 nucleotides match TRBD2. This CDR3 has 18 residues. V was pared by 2 bases and J by 2 bases, with 6 bases of the junction left unmatched. Germline loops: CDR1 MNHEY, CDR2 SVGEGT. The CDR3 reads CASSYVSGLAGTYNEQFF. The CDR3 coding sequence is TGTGCCAGCAGTTACGTCTCGGGACTAGCGGGAACCTACAATGAGCAGTTCTTC.

V gene TRBV5-1 combines with J gene TRBJ2-7, with 11 bases that match TRBD2. Germline V lookup: CDR1 SGHRS, CDR2 YFSETQ. With 4 bases clipped from V and 3 bases from J, the junction kept 6 bases outside the gene matches. The CDR3 has 15 amino acids. Here the CDR3 reads CASSGGTSGFYEQYF. For the CDR3, the DNA is TGCGCCAGCAGCGGGGGGACTAGCGGTTTCTACGAGCAGTACTTC.

The V call is TRBV28, the J call TRBJ1-1, with 12 bases identical to TRBD1. CDR3 length equals 15 residues. Trimming removed 4 bases from V and 6 bases from J; junction bases left unmatched: 6. Germline CDR1 reads MDHEN; CDR2 reads SYDVKM. The CDR3 loop reads CASSSGQGALAEAFF. The CDR3, as DNA: TGTGCCAGCAGTTCGGGACAGGGGGCTCTCGCTGAAGCTTTCTTT. The complete variable domain, with remaining parts taken from reference TRBV28 and TRBJ1-1, reads DVKVTQSSRYLVKRTGEKVFLECVQDMDHENMFWYRQDPGLGLRLIYFSYDVKMKEKGDIPEGYSVSREKKERFSLILESASTNQTSMYLCASSSGQGALAEAFFGQGTRLTVV.

The V gene is TRBV5-4, the J gene TRBJ2-5, with 8 bases matching TRBD1. V was pared by 1 base and J by 5 bases, with 4 bases of the junction left unmatched. CDR3 length: 14 residues. Germline V CDR1 and CDR2: SGHNT, YYREEE (reference sequence). Written as DNA, the CDR3 is TGTGCCAGCAGCTTGCAGGGGGCCTCCGAGACCCAGTACTTC. This encodes CASSLQGASETQYF.

The V and J genes are TRBV7-6 and TRBJ2-1; D perhaps matches TRBD1 (6 bases). The V end lost 1 base, the J end lost 7 bases, and 26 bases lay between the germline ends. The CDR3 is made up of 19 amino acids. Looked up from germline, CDR1 is SGHVS and CDR2 is FNYEAQ. The CDR3 region is CASSLGVGTLRLRTNEQFF. The CDR3 DNA sequence: TGTGCCAGCAGCTTAGGGGTCGGGACACTCCGATTAAGGACAAATGAGCAGTTCTTC.

This CDR3 reads CASSPRTGDEQYF. CDR3 nucleotides: TGTGCCAGCAGCCCAAGGACAGGGGACGAGCAGTACTTC. The chain links TRBV13 to TRBJ2-7; 9 bases are a match to TRBD1. V trimming: 5 bases; J trimming: 5 bases; junction bases outside the gene matches: 4. CDR1 PRHDT and CDR2 FYEKMQ come from the germline V gene (reference sequence). The CDR3 has 13 amino acids.

This chain uses TRBV9 with TRBJ2-2; tentatively, D is TRBD1 (6 bases). Trimming shortened V by 5 bases and J by 0 bases, and 8 bases separated the two germline ends. The CDR3 consists of 14 residues. From germline, CDR1 is SGDLS and CDR2 YYNGEE. This CDR3 reads CASRDRTNTGELFF. The CDR3 coding sequence is TGTGCCAGCAGGGACAGAACGAACACCGGGGAGCTGTTTTTT.

The chain links TRBV6-5 to TRBJ1-1, with a possible D match to TRBD1 (5 bases). V was clipped by 10 bases and J by 0 bases, with 15 bases between them. Germline CDR1 MNHEY, CDR2 SVGAGI. The CDR3 covers 14 residues. This chain's CDR3 is CATRGGAMNTEAFF. The CDR3 coding sequence is TGTGCCACTCGAGGAGGGGCCATGAACACTGAAGCTTTCTTT.

The chain recombines TRBV29-1 with TRBJ1-1; D not certain. CDR1 SQVTM and CDR2 ANQGSEA come from the germline V gene. This CDR3 is built from 13 residues. V was shortened by 3 bases and J by 0 bases, with 8 bases between the two germline ends. CDR3 amino acids: CSVEVLMNTEAFF. The DNA of the CDR3 is TGCAGCGTTGAGGTACTCATGAACACTGAAGCTTTCTTT.

In its sample, this clone was seen once. CDR3 region: CASSPGRGQGSNEQFF. The CDR3 nucleotides read TGTGCCAGCAGCCCGGGCCGGGGACAGGGGAGCAATGAGCAGTTCTTC. The genes are TRBV3-1 (or the pseudogene TRBV3-2) and TRBJ2-1, with TRBD1 matching 10 bases. The CDR3 is 16 residues long. Per the germline V gene, CDR1 is LGHDT and CDR2 is YNNKEL (reference sequence). With V trimmed by 4 bases and J by 6 bases, 9 bases remained unmatched.

The chain recombines TRBV19 with TRBJ1-1; 7 nucleotides align to TRBD1. CDR1 is LNHDA and CDR2 is SQIVND in the germline V gene (reference sequence). This CDR3 spans 14 amino acids. Trimming cost V 4 bases and J 1 base; bases outside gene matches: 3. CDR3 nucleotides: TGTGCCAGTAGTAGACAGGGCTCGAACACTGAAGCTTTCTTT. It is translated as CASSRQGSNTEAFF.

The chain couples TRBV28 to TRBJ1-1, with D possibly being TRBD1 (6 bases). Germline V gene lookup returns CDR1 MDHEN and CDR2 SYDVKM. The CDR3 length is 15 residues. V lost 0 bases and J lost 5, with 13 bases in between. DNA of the CDR3: TGTGCCAGCAGTTTATGGAGGGGGTCTGGTACTGAAGCTTTCTTT. This codes for CASSLWRGSGTEAFF.

This clone was seen only once. V is TRBV20-1 and J is TRBJ2-7, with D unclear. The germline V gene encodes CDR1 DFQATT and CDR2 SNEGSKA (reference sequence). V dropped 7 bases and J dropped 12 bases, with 10 bases sitting between them. The CDR3 sequence is 8 residues long. The CDR3 protein is CSGDGLYF. The CDR3 bases are TGCAGTGGCGATGGTTTGTACTTC.

This clone was observed once. The chain uses TRBV3-1 (or the pseudogene TRBV3-2) and TRBJ1-4; D not certain. The CDR3 is 16 residues long. Germline CDR1 is LGHDT and CDR2 is YNNKEL (reference sequence). Between the trimmed V and J ends, which lost 4 bases and 0 bases, there was a span of 12 bases. The CDR3 DNA is TGTGCCAGCAGCCGTGGGCAGTTGGCAACTAATGAAAAACTGTTTTTT. Translation gives CASSRGQLATNEKLFF.

The chain links TRBV5-6 to TRBJ2-7; D possibly corresponds to TRBD1 (6 bases). Trimming pared 1 base from V and 2 bases from J, leaving 13 bases between. This CDR3 region has 15 residues. In germline, CDR1 is SGHDT, CDR2 YYEEEE. CDR3 amino acids: CASSLSQGSPYEQYF. The DNA of the CDR3 is TGTGCCAGCAGCTTGTCCCAGGGGTCTCCCTACGAGCAGTACTTC.

V usage is TRBV9 and J usage is TRBJ2-1, with D perhaps matching TRBD2 (6 bases). The CDR3 runs to 16 residues. V was cut by 0 bases and J by 6 bases, with 16 bases left in between. Germline V gene sequence: CDR1 SGDLS, CDR2 YYNGEE. DNA of the CDR3: TGTGCCAGCAGCGTAGGACCGGGAGAGTCCGGCAATGAGCAGTTCTTC. This gives the protein CASSVGPGESGNEQFF.

J is TRBJ2-5 and V is TRBV7-2; the match to TRBD1 covers 9 bases. This CDR3 is 13 amino acids long. Germline V gene lookup returns CDR1 SGHTA and CDR2 FQGNSA. The junction had 10 bases not matched to a gene; V was cut back by 6 bases and J by 11 bases. The CDR3 sequence is CASRPGTGTLQYF. CDR3 coding DNA: TGTGCCAGCAGGCCCGGGACAGGGACCTTGCAGTACTTC.

This clone has only one observation. This chain joins TRBV6-6 and TRBJ2-3, with no clear D. This CDR3 is 15 amino acids long. Germline V gene data show CDR1 as MNHNY and CDR2 as SVGAGI (reference sequence). V shed 7 bases and J shed 1 base, with 15 bases lying between them. CDR3 protein: CASITTARRTDTQYF. The CDR3 DNA reads TGTGCCAGCATTACGACTGCGCGGCGCACAGATACGCAGTATTTT.

J is TRBJ2-7 and V is TRBV6-5; 10 nucleotides line up with TRBD2. The V and J ends lost 5 bases and 2 bases, in that order; junction bases with no gene match: 6. The CDR3 spans 15 residues. From germline, CDR1 is MNHEY and CDR2 SVGAGI. The CDR3 bases are TGTGCCAGCAGTCGGGGACTAGCGCGCACCTACGAGCAGTACTTC. Translation: CASSRGLARTYEQYF.

The chain has TRBV4-1 and TRBJ1-2; the D gene is possibly TRBD1 (5 bases). The CDR3 is 16 residues long. CDR1 and CDR2 (germline): MGHRA, YSYEKL. Trimming stripped 3 bases from V and 5 bases from J, with 19 bases between. The CDR3 sequence is CASSHPRGGGRYGYTF. The CDR3 region has the DNA TGCGCCAGCAGCCATCCCCGGGGCGGGGGGAGATATGGCTACACCTTC.

This clone was found once. V is TRBV6-6 and J is TRBJ1-5, with TRBD1 identical over 10 bases. Per germline, CDR1 MNHNY and CDR2 SVGAGI (reference sequence). This CDR3 has 16 amino acids. The V and J ends lost 5 bases and 2 bases, in that order; junction bases with no gene match: 6. CDR3 in amino acids: CASSPAGTGGNQPQHF. DNA for the CDR3: TGTGCCAGCAGTCCCGCCGGGACAGGGGGCAATCAGCCCCAGCATTTT.